This T cell receptor beta chain was found in a study of shared clonotypes between healthy human individuals. Donors comprised healthy HIV-negative adults lacking recent acute infections or vaccinations. This clone was counted only a few times. Germline trimming cut 4 bases from V and 4 bases from J; bases unmatched to any gene: 6. The germline CDR1 and CDR2 sequences are ENHRY and SYGVKD. The CDR3 extends over 16 amino acids. The method was immunoSEQ multiplex PCR; TCRdb's version includes in-frame clones alone and lacks a portion of them. The table records 2 million to 2.5 million clones, approximately 95% of them present only once.

Material for sequencing was naive CD4+ T cells sorted from blood. Subset denoted: CD45RA+ positively selected. The chain couples TRBV10-3 to TRBJ2-1; TRBD2 agrees at 11 bases. The source of this sequence is a man in his late teens or twenties in good health. CDR3 loop: CAISAGTSGEYNEQFF. The DNA for the CDR3 is TGTGCCATCAGTGCAGGGACTAGCGGAGAATACAATGAGCAGTTCTTC.